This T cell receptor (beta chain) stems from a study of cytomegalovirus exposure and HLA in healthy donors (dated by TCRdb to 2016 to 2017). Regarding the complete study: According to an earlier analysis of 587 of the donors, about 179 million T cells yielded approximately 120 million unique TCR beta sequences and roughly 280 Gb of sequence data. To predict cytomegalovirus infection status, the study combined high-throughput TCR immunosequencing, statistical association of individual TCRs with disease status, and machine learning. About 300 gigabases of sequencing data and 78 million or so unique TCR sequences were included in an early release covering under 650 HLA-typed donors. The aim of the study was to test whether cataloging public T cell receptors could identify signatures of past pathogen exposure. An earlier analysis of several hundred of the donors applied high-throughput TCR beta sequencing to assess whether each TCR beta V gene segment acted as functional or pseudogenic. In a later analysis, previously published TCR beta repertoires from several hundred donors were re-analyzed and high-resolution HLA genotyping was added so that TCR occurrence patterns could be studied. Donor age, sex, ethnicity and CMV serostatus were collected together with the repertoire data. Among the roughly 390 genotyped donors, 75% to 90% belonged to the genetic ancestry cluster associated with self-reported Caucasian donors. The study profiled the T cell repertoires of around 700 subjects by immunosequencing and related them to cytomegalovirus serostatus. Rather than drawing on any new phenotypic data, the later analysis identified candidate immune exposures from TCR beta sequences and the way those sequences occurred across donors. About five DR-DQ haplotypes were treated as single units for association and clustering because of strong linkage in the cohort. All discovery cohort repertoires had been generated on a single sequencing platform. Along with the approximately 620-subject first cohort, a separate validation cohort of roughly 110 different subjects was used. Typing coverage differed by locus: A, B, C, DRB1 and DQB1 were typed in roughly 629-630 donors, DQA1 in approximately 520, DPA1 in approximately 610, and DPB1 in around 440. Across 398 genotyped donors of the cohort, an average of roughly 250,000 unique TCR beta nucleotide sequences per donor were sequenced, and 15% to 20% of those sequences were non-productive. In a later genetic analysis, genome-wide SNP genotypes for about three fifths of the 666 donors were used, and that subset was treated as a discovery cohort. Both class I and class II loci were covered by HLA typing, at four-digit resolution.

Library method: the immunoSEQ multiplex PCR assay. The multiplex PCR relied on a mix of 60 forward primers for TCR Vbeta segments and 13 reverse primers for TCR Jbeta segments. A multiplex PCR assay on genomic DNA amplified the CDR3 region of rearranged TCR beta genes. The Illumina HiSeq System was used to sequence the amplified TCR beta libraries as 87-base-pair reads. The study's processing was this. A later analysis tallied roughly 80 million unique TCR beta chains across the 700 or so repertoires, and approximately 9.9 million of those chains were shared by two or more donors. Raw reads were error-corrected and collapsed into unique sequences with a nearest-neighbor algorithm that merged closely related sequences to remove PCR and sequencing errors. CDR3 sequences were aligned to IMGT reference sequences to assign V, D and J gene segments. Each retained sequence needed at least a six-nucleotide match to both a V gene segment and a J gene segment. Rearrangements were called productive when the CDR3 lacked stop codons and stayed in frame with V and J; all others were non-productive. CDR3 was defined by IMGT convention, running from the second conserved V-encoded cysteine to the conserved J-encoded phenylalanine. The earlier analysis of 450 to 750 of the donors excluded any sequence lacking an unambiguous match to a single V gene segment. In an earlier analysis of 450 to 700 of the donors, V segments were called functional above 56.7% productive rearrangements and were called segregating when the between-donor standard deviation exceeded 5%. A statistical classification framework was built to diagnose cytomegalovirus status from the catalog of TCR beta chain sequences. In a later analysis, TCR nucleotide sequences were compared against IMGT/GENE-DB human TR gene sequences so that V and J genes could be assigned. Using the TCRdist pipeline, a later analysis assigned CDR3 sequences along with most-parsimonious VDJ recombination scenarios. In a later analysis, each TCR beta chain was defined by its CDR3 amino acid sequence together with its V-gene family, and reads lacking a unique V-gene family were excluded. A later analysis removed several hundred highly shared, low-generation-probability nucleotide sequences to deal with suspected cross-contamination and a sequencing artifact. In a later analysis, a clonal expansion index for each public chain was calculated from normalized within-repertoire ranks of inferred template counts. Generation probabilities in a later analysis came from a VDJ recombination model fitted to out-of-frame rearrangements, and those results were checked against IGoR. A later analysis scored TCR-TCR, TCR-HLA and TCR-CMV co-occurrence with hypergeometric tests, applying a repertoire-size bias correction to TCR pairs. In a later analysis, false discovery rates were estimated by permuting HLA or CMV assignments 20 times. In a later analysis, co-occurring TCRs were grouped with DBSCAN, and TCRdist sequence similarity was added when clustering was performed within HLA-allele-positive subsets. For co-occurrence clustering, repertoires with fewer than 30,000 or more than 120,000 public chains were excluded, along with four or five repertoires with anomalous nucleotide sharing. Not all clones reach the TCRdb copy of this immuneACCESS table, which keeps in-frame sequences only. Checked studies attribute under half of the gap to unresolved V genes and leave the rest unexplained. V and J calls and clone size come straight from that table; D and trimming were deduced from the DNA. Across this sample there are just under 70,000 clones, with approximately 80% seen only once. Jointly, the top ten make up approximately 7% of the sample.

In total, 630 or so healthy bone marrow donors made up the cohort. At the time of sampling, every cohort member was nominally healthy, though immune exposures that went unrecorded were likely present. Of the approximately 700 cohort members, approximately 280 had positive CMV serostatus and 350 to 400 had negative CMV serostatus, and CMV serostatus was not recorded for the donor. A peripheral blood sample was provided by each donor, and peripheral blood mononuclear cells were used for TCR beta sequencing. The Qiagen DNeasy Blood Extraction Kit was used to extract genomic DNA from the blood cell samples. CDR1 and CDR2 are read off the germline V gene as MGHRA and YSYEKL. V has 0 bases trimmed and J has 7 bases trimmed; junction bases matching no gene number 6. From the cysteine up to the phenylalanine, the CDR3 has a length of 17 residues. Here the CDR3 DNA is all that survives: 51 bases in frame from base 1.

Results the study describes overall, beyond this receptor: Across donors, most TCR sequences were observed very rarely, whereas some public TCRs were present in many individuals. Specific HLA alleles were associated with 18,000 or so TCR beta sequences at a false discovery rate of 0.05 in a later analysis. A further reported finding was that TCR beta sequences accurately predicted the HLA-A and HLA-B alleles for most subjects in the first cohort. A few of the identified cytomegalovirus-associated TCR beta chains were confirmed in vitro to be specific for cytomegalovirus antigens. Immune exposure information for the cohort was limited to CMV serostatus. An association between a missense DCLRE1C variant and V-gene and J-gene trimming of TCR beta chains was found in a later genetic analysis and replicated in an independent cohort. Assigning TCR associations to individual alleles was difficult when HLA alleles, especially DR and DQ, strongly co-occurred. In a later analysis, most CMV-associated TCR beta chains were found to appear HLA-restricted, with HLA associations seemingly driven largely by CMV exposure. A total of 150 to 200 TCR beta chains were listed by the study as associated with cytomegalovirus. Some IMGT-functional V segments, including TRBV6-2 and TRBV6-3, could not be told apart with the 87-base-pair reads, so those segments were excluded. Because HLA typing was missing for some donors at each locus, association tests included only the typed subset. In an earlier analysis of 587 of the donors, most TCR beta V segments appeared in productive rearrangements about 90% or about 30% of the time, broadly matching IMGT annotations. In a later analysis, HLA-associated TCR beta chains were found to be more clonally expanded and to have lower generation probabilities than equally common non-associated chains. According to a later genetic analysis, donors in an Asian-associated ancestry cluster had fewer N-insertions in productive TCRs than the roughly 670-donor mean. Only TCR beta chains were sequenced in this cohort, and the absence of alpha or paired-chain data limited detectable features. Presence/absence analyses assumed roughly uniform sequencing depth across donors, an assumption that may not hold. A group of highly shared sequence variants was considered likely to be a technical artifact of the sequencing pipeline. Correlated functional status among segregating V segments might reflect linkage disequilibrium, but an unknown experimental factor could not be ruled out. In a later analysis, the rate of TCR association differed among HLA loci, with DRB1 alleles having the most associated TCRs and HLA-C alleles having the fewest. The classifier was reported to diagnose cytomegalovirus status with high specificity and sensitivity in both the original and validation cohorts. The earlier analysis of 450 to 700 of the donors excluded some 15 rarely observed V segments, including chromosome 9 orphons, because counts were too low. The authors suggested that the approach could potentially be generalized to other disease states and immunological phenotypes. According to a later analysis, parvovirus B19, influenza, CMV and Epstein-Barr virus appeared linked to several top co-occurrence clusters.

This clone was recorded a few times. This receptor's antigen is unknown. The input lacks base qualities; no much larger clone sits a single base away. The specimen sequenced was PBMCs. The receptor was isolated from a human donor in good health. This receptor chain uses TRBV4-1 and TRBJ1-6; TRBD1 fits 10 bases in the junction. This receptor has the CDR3 CASSQDRGQGRNSPLHF. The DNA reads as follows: TGCGCCAGCAGCCAAGATCGGGGACAGGGGAGAAATTCACCCCTCCACTTT.